The clone carrying this TCR beta chain showed up just a few times. Its antigen is still unknown. This sample was included in a study of cytomegalovirus exposure and HLA in healthy donors. Method: immunoSEQ multiplex PCR; TCRdb's copy keeps in-frame clones and lacks some. The sample consists of about 200,000 clones, less than 90% of them appearing once. Findings and caveats of the study: Cytomegalovirus-associated TCR beta chains were listed, numbering 164. It was confirmed in vitro that a few of the CMV-associated chains were specific for CMV antigens. The tendency of first-cohort TCR clusters to co-occur in the 120 or so validation repertoires was identified by a subsequent analysis.

Sequencing was carried out using PBMCs. The source is a woman under 30 in good health and CMV-seronegative.

Here the CDR3 DNA reads TGCAGCGTCGGGGACAGGGCCTTCTATGGCTACACCTTC. Encoded protein: CSVGDRAFYGYTF. The chain is built from TRBV29-1 and TRBJ1-2, with TRBD1 matching 9 bases. V shed 6 bases and J 4 bases; nucleotides not matched to a gene: 6. The CDR3 runs 13 residues. In germline, CDR1 is SQVTM, CDR2 ANQGSEA.